This TCR beta chain came from a study of OX40 agonist ivuxolimab in advanced cancers. For the study at large: Mean age approximately 59 years, range roughly 20 to 85; around 80% male. Anti-PD-1, anti-PD-L1 or anti-CTLA-4 therapy given earlier was allowed, and around 40% had some.

The sample holds one count of this clone. As yet, its antigen is unknown. Sequencing was performed with immunoSEQ multiplex PCR; in TCRdb, only in-frame clones are kept and a portion is missing. Of tens of thousands of clones in the sample, around nine tenths are singletons; the top ten hold around 5.1%. Findings and caveats of the study: The study did not work out the antigen specificity of the expanded peripheral T cells.

The sequence was obtained from an adult with an advanced solid tumor such as melanoma, head and neck, liver or kidney cancer. The sample consisted of CD4+ or CD8+ T cells sorted from blood, taken in a trial of the OX40 agonist ivuxolimab.

The CDR3, as DNA: TGTGCCAGCAGTTTCTCGACTAGCGGGAATCACAATGAGCAGTTCTTC. Its protein product is CASSFSTSGNHNEQFF. The chain links TRBV27 to TRBJ2-1; TRBD2 aligns across 11 bases. V gave up 3 bases and J gave up 5 bases; unmatched junction bases: 6. This CDR3 spans 16 amino acids. CDR1 and CDR2 from the germline V gene are MNHEY and SMNVEV (reference sequence).